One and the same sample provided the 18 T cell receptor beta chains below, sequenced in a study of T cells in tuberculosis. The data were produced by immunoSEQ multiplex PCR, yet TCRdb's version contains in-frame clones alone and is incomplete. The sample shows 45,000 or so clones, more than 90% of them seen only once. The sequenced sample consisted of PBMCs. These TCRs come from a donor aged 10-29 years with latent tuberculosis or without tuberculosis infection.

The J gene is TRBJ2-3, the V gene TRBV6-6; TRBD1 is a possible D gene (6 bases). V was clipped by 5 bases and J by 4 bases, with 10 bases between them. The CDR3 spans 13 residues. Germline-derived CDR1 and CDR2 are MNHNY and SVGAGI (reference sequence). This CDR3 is CASSGRQADTQYF. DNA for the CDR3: TGTGCCAGCAGTGGCAGACAGGCAGATACGCAGTATTTT.

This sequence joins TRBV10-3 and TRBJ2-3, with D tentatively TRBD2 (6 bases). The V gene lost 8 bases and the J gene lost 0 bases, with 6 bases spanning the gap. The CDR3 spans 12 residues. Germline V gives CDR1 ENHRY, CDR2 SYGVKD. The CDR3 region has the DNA TGTGCCATCGGGGGGAGCACAGATACGCAGTATTTT. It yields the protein CAIGGSTDTQYF.

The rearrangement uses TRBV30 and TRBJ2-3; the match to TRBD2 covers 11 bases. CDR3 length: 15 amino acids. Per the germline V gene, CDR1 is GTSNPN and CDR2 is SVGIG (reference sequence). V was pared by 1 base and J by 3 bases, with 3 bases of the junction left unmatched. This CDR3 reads CAWSAGTSGTDTQYF. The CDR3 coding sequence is TGTGCCTGGAGTGCCGGGACTAGCGGTACAGATACGCAGTATTTT.

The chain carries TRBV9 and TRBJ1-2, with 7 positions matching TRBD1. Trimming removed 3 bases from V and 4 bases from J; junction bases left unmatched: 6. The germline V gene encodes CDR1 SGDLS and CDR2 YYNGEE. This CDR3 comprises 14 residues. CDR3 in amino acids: CASSAQQGTYGYTF. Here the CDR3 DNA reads TGTGCCAGCAGCGCGCAACAGGGGACCTATGGCTACACCTTC.

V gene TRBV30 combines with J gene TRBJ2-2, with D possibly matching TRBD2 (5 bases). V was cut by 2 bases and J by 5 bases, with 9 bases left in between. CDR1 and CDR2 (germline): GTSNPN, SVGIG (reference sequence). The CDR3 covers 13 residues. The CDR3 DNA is TGTGCCTGGAGTCTAGCACGTACCGGGGAGCTGTTTTTT. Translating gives CAWSLARTGELFF. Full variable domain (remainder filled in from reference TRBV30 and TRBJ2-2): SQTIHQWPATLVQPVGSPLSLECTVEGTSNPNLYWYRQAAGRGLQLLFYSVGIGQISSEVPQNLSASRPQDRQFILSSKKLLLSDSGFYLCAWSLARTGELFFGEGSRLTVL.

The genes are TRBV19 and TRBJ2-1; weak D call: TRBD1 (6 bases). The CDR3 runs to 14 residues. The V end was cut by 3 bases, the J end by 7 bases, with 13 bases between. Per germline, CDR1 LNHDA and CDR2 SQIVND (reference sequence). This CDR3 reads CASSIGTNHNEQFF. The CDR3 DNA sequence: TGTGCCAGTAGTATTGGGACAAATCATAATGAGCAGTTCTTC.

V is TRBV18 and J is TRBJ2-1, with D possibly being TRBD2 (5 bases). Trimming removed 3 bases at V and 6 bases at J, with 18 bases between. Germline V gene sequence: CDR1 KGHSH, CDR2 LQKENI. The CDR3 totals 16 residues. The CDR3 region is CASSPATMNSGNEQFF. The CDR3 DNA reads TGTGCCAGCTCACCGGCCACAATGAACAGCGGCAATGAGCAGTTCTTC.

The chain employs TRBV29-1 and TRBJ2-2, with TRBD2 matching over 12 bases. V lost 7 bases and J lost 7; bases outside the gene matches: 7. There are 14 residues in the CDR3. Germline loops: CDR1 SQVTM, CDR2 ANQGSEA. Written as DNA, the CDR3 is TGCAGCGGGAGGACTAGCGGGAATGGCGGGGAGCTGTTTTTT. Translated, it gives CSGRTSGNGGELFF.

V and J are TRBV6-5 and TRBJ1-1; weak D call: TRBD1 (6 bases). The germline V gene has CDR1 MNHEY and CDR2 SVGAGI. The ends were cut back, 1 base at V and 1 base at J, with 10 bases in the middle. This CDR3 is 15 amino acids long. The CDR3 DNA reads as TGTGCCAGCAGTTACTTACCAGGGGCGAACACTGAAGCTTTCTTT. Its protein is CASSYLPGANTEAFF.

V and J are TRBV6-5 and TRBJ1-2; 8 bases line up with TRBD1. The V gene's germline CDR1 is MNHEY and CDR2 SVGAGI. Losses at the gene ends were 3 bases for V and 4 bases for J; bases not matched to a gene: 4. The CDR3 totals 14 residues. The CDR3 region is CASSYTDRGYGYTF. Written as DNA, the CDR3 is TGTGCCAGCAGTTATACCGACAGGGGCTATGGCTACACCTTC.

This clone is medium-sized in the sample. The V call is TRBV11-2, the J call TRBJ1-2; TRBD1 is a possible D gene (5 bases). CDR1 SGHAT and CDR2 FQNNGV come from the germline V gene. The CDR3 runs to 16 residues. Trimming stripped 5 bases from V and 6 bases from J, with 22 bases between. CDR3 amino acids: CASSPPRSRVRDGYTF. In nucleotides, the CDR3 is TGTGCCAGCAGCCCCCCGCGCAGCAGGGTTAGGGATGGCTACACCTTC.

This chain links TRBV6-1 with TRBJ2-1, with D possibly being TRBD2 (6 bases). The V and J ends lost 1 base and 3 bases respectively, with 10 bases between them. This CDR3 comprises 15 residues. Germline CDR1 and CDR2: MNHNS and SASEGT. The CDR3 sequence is CASSEGLGIYNEQFF. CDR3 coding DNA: TGTGCCAGCAGTGAAGGACTAGGAATCTACAATGAGCAGTTCTTC.

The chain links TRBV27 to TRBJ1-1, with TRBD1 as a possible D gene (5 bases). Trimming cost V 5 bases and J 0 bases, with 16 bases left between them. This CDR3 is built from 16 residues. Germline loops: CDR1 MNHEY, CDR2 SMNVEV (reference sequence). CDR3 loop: CASSLFGGDMNTEAFF. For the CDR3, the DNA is TGTGCCAGCAGTCTTTTCGGGGGGGATATGAACACTGAAGCTTTCTTT.

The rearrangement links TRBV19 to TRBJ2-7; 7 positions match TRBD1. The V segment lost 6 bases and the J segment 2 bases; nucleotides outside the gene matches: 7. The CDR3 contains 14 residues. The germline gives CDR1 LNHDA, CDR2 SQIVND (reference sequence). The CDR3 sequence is CASSPVDRAYEQYF. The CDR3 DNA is TGTGCCAGTAGCCCCGTCGACAGGGCCTACGAGCAGTACTTC.

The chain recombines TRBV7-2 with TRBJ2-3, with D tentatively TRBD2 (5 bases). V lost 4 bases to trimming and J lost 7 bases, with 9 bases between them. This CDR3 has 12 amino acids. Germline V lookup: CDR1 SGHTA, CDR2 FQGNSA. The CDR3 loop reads CASSSRVYTQYF. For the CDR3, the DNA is TGTGCCAGCAGCTCGAGGGTCTATACGCAGTATTTT.

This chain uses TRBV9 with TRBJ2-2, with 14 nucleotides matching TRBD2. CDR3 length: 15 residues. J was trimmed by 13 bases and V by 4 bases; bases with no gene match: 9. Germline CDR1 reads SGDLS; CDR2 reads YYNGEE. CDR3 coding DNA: TGTGCCAGCAGCCCTTACGGGACTAGCGGGGGAGGGCTGTTTTTT. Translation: CASSPYGTSGGGLFF.

This CDR3 reads CASSPRTGGNYGYTF. The CDR3 DNA is TGTGCCAGCAGCCCCCGGACAGGGGGAAACTATGGCTACACCTTC. The genes are TRBV7-2 and TRBJ1-2; 10 bases are a match to TRBD1. The V gene end was trimmed by 5 bases and the J gene end by 2 bases; junction bases not matched to a gene: 5. CDR1 and CDR2 from the germline V gene are SGHTA and FQGNSA. This CDR3 spans 15 amino acids.

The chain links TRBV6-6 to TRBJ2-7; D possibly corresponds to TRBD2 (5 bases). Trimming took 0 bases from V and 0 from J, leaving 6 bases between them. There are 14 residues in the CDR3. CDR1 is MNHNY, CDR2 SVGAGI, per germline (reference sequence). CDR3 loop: CASSYSRDSYEQYF. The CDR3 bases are TGTGCCAGCAGTTACTCGAGGGACTCCTACGAGCAGTACTTC.